The 29 T cell receptor beta chains presented below share a single source sample, sequenced in a study of CD8 T cells in Susac syndrome. The RNA, roughly 0.5 to 1 ug, was put through reverse transcription using random hexamers. Each CDR3 protein gets one entry after TCRdb re-called the immunoSEQ multiplex PCR reads with MiXCR. The sample has some 150,000 distinct CDR3 sequences, around 95% seen once; the top ten hold 0.14% to 0.15%. What was sequenced was CD8+ T cells from PBMCs. All receptors come from a human donor with multiple sclerosis.

The J gene is TRBJ2-3, the V gene TRBV7-2; D is uncertain. Trimming removed 1 base from V and 6 bases from J, with 5 bases in between. CDR3 length: 12 amino acids. Per the germline V gene, CDR1 is SGHTA and CDR2 is FQGNSA. The CDR3 coding sequence is TGTGCCAGCAGCTTAGTGGTTGATACGCAGTATTTT. This gives the protein CASSLVVDTQYF.

The rearrangement joins TRBV10-2 to TRBJ1-2; D not certain. Trimming shortened V by 4 bases and J by 4 bases, and 25 bases separated the two germline ends. This CDR3 is 18 amino acids long. The germline gives CDR1 WSHSY, CDR2 SAAADI. In DNA, the CDR3 is TGCGCCAGCAGTGGGTTGATTGGGAGCTCTCGCCCCGTCTATGGCTACACCTTC. It specifies CASSGLIGSSRPVYGYTF.

The V call is TRBV20-1, the J call TRBJ1-5, with D uncertain. Trimming cost V 3 bases and J 3 bases, with 21 bases left between them. The CDR3 has 17 residues. From germline, CDR1 is DFQATT and CDR2 SNEGSKA (reference sequence). The CDR3: CSASPLPELTINQPQHF. CDR3 DNA sequence: TGCAGTGCTAGTCCTCTACCAGAGCTAACTATCAATCAGCCCCAGCATTTT.

This chain connects TRBV30 to TRBJ2-5; no definite D call. CDR1 GTSNPN and CDR2 SVGIG come from the germline V gene (reference sequence). This CDR3 is 12 amino acids long. V lost 4 bases, J lost 2 bases, and 8 bases lay in between. The CDR3 sequence is CAWTGLQETQYF. CDR3 in DNA: TGTGCCTGGACGGGCTTACAAGAGACCCAGTACTTC. The whole variable domain, remainder taken from reference TRBV30 and TRBJ2-5, is SQTIHQWPATLVQPVGSPLSLECTVEGTSNPNLYWYRQAAGRGLQLLFYSVGIGQISSEVPQNLSASRPQDRQFILSSKKLLLSDSGFYLCAWTGLQETQYFGPGTRLLVL.

This sequence joins TRBV6-2 or TRBV6-3 and TRBJ1-4, with no clear D. Trimming removed 8 bases from V and 0 bases from J, with 4 bases in between. Germline loops: CDR1 MNHEY, CDR2 SVGEGT. The CDR3 covers 12 residues. The CDR3 is CASRSTNEKLFF. The CDR3 bases are TGTGCCAGCCGATCAACTAATGAAAAACTGTTTTTT.

This chain joins TRBV13 and TRBJ2-5; D is ambiguous. Germline CDR1 and CDR2: PRHDT and FYEKMQ (reference sequence). Trimming took 3 bases from V and 5 from J, leaving 13 bases between them. This CDR3 is built from 14 residues. The CDR3 is CASSLSSPRETQYF. CDR3 DNA: TGTGCCAGCAGCTTGTCTTCGCCGCGGGAGACCCAGTACTTC.

Comments on this clonotype: The junction shows a germline mismatch at one end, possibly a read error. V gene TRBV29-1 combines with J gene TRBJ2-3; TRBD2 might be the D (6 bases). Germline V CDR1 and CDR2: SQVTM, ANQGSEA. The CDR3 totals 11 residues. CDR3 sequence: CSDGYGGAPAF. The DNA for the CDR3 is TGCAGCGACGGATATGGCGGGGCCCCCGCTTTT.

The chain has TRBV12-3 or TRBV12-4 and TRBJ1-1; unclear D gene. CDR3 size: 16 residues. Trimming removed 3 bases at V and 1 base at J, with 15 bases between. The CDR3 nucleotides read TGTGCCAGCAGTTTGGTCCTCGTTAGGGCGAACACTGAAGCTTTCTTT. Protein: CASSLVLVRANTEAFF.

This clonotype has a handful of counts. This sequence joins TRBV27 and TRBJ2-7; D might be TRBD2 (6 bases). In germline, CDR1 is MNHEY, CDR2 SMNVEV (reference sequence). The CDR3 contains 12 residues. The V end lost 3 bases, the J end lost 7 bases, and 10 bases lay between the germline ends. Here the CDR3 DNA reads TGTGCCAGCAGTTTCGGGGGAGGAGAGCAGTACTTC. It codes for CASSFGGGEQYF.

The J gene is TRBJ2-7, the V gene TRBV5-1; no firm D call. CDR1 is SGHRS and CDR2 is YFSETQ in the germline V gene. V shed 0 bases and J shed 2 bases, with 9 bases lying between them. The CDR3 is 14 amino acids. The CDR3 DNA reads as TGCGCCAGCAGCTTGGCCTCTGGGGCCTACGAGCAGTACGTC. Translated, it gives CASSLASGAYEQYV.

This clonotype occurred once. The CDR3 coding sequence is TGTGCCAGTAGCCGAGGCAGATCTCCCACTGAAGCTTTCTTT. Amino acid sequence: CASSRGRSPTEAFF. The chain is built from TRBV19 and TRBJ1-1; D gene uncertain. CDR1 is LNHDA and CDR2 is SQIVND in the germline V gene (reference sequence). There are 14 residues in the CDR3. V lost 6 bases and J 4 bases, leaving 15 bases between the germline ends.

This chain links TRBV3-1 with TRBJ1-2, with D unclear. Germline CDR1 LGHDT, CDR2 YNNKEL (reference sequence). The CDR3 is made up of 12 amino acids. Trimming left V 5 bases short and J 8 bases short, with 12 bases between. The CDR3 DNA follows: TGTGCCAGCAGCTATACCAGGACCGGCTACACCTTC. Translation gives CASSYTRTGYTF.

This clonotype occurred once. The genes are TRBV29-1 and TRBJ2-3, with TRBD2 matching 7 bases. V trimming: 2 bases; J trimming: 9 bases; junction bases outside the gene matches: 14. Germline V gives CDR1 SQVTM, CDR2 ANQGSEA. CDR3 length equals 15 residues. CDR3 in DNA: TGCAGCGTTGAACCGGAGCGGGGCAACCCCTTGACGCAGTATTTT. This encodes CSVEPERGNPLTQYF.

The J gene is TRBJ2-3, the V gene TRBV27; D is possibly TRBD2 (5 bases). V was pared by 5 bases and J by 0 bases, with 12 bases between. CDR3 size: 15 residues. The germline V gene has CDR1 MNHEY and CDR2 SMNVEV (reference sequence). CDR3 in DNA: TGTGCCAGCAGTCTGGACTCCTCTAGCACAGATACGCAGTATTTT. Translating gives CASSLDSSSTDTQYF.

The chain links TRBV6-2 or TRBV6-3 to TRBJ1-1, with 7 bases aligning to TRBD1. Per the germline V gene, CDR1 is MNHEY and CDR2 is SVGEGT. The length of the CDR3 is 14 residues. The junction had 3 bases not matched to a gene; V was cut back by 4 bases and J by 1 base. The CDR3 DNA is TGTGCCAGCAGTTCCCACAGGGGGAACACTGAAGCTTTCTTT. It encodes CASSSHRGNTEAFF.

The chain has TRBV5-6 and TRBJ1-1; the D is unclear. V was pared by 0 bases and J by 5 bases, with 11 bases between. Per the germline V gene, CDR1 is SGHDT and CDR2 is YYEEEE. There are 14 residues in the CDR3. The CDR3 sequence is CASSLGRVQTEAFF. The CDR3 DNA reads TGTGCCAGCAGCTTGGGGAGGGTGCAAACTGAAGCTTTCTTT.

CDR3 sequence (DNA): TGTGCCAGCGCCGGGGAGCCGGTCGAAAAACTGTTTTTT. This codes for CASAGEPVEKLFF. This chain uses TRBV7-9 with TRBJ1-4; D is uncertain. The CDR3 has 13 residues. Looked up from germline, CDR1 is SEHNR and CDR2 is FQNEAQ (reference sequence). Trimming cost V 8 bases and J 8 bases, with 15 bases left between them.

The V gene is TRBV5-1, the J gene TRBJ2-1; 15 bases agree with TRBD2. This CDR3 is 15 amino acids long. Per the germline V gene, CDR1 is SGHRS and CDR2 is YFSETQ. V shed 4 bases, J shed 10 bases, and the junction held 6 bases outside the gene matches. DNA of the CDR3: TGCGCCAGCAGCGAAGGGACTAGCGGGGGGCCCGAGCAGTTCTTC. Protein sequence: CASSEGTSGGPEQFF.

V gene TRBV18 combines with J gene TRBJ2-7; 9 nucleotides align to TRBD1. J lost 6 bases, V lost 4 bases, and 10 bases had no gene match. CDR1 KGHSH and CDR2 LQKENI come from the germline V gene. The CDR3 has 15 amino acids. Written as DNA, the CDR3 is TGTGCCAGCTCACGGGGACAGGGAAGAGGGGCCGAGCAGTACGTC. It translates to CASSRGQGRGAEQYV.

The chain combines TRBV14 with TRBJ1-1; D unclear. The V end was cut by 1 base, the J end by 6 bases, with 12 bases between. Germline lookup yields CDR1 SGHDN and CDR2 FVKESK. This CDR3 spans 14 amino acids. CDR3 region: CASSQAWGSPEAFF. The CDR3 bases are TGTGCCAGCAGCCAAGCGTGGGGTAGTCCTGAAGCTTTCTTT.

The chain combines TRBV3-1 with TRBJ2-7; 12 bases agree with TRBD1. The CDR3 covers 14 residues. Trimming at V came to 6 bases and at J to 5 bases, leaving 5 bases not matched to a gene. The germline CDR1 and CDR2 sequences are LGHDT and YNNKEL (reference sequence). The CDR3 is CASRTGQGANEQYV. CDR3 DNA sequence: TGTGCCAGCAGAACGGGACAGGGGGCGAACGAGCAGTACGTC.

The V gene is TRBV6-1, the J gene TRBJ2-5; 16 nucleotides line up with TRBD2. This CDR3 region has 17 residues. J gave up 5 bases and V 6 bases, and 9 bases lay outside the gene matches. Germline CDR1 and CDR2: MNHNS and SASEGT. The CDR3 nucleotides read TGTGCCAGCAGAACCGGGACTAGCGGGGGGGCCTCGGAGACCCAGTACTTC. Its translation is CASRTGTSGGASETQYF.

This clonotype appeared once. The gene calls are TRBV29-1 and TRBJ1-2, with a tentative D call TRBD1 (5 bases). Trimming left V 4 bases short and J 0 bases short, with 15 bases between. The CDR3 is 15 amino acids. Germline V gene sequence: CDR1 SQVTM, CDR2 ANQGSEA. Here the CDR3 DNA reads TGCAGCGTTGCCGGCCAATGGGACCCTAACTATGGCTACACCTTC. The encoded protein is CSVAGQWDPNYGYTF. The full variable domain, with the rest looked up from reference TRBV29-1 and TRBJ1-2, is SAVISQKPSRDICQRGTSLTIQCQVDSQVTMMFWYRQQPGQSLTLIATANQGSEATYESGFVIDKFPISRPNLTFSTLTVSNMSPEDSSIYLCSVAGQWDPNYGYTFGSGTRLTVV.

The V and J genes are TRBV9 and TRBJ1-2; 7 nucleotides align to TRBD1. The CDR3 contains 16 residues. Germline-derived CDR1 and CDR2 are SGDLS and YYNGEE. The J segment lost 2 bases and the V segment lost 3 bases, leaving 10 bases of the junction unmatched. The CDR3 region is CASSGGEGQMNYGYTF. CDR3 DNA: TGTGCCAGCAGCGGGGGAGAGGGACAGATGAACTATGGCTACACCTTC. The entire variable domain, with the rest obtained from reference TRBV9 and TRBJ1-2, is as follows: DSGVTQTPKHLITATGQRVTLRCSPRSGDLSVYWYQQSLDQGLQFLIQYYNGEERAKGNILERFSAQQFPDLHSELNLSSLELGDSALYFCASSGGEGQMNYGYTFGSGTRLTVV.

The V gene is TRBV29-1, the J gene TRBJ1-1; D unclear. Germline assignment: CDR1 SQVTM and CDR2 ANQGSEA. The CDR3 is 16 residues long. Trimming took off 3 bases at V and 1 base at J, with 18 bases between the two ends. The CDR3 region has the DNA TGCAGCGTTGAGCTCTTCTTCGAGGGTAGGAACACTGAAGCTTTCTTT. Encoded protein: CSVELFFEGRNTEAFF.

This clonotype was observed a single time. The rearrangement joins TRBV4-1 to TRBJ1-1, with D unclear. Trimming took 2 bases from V and 3 from J, leaving 13 bases between them. This CDR3 is 15 amino acids long. Per germline, CDR1 MGHRA and CDR2 YSYEKL. Here the CDR3 reads CASSQKISSYTEAFF. CDR3 coding DNA: TGCGCCAGCAGCCAAAAGATAAGTAGTTACACTGAAGCTTTCTTT.

The chain uses TRBV3-1 and TRBJ1-1; TRBD1 is a possible D gene (5 bases). Per germline, CDR1 LGHDT and CDR2 YNNKEL (reference sequence). V shed 3 bases and J shed 2 bases, with 10 bases lying between them. This CDR3 is built from 14 residues. The CDR3 DNA sequence: TGTGCCAGCAGCCACAGACAGAGAAACACTGAAGCTTTCTTT. It codes for CASSHRQRNTEAFF. Full variable domain (rest looked up from reference TRBV3-1 and TRBJ1-1): DTAVSQTPKYLVTQMGNDKSIKCEQNLGHDTMYWYKQDSKKFLKIMFSYNNKELIINETVPNRFSPKSPDKAHLNLHINSLELGDSAVYFCASSHRQRNTEAFFGQGTRLTVV.

The chain uses TRBV27 and TRBJ2-2, with D hard to call. The V and J ends lost 4 bases and 5 bases respectively, with 5 bases between them. The CDR3 length is 12 residues. Germline loops: CDR1 MNHEY, CDR2 SMNVEV (reference sequence). CDR3 DNA: TGTGCCAGCAGTTACATTACCGGGGAGCTGTTTTTT. This sequence encodes CASSYITGELFF.

This rearrangement joins TRBV20-1 to TRBJ1-4; 8 nucleotides line up with TRBD1. J gave up 8 bases and V 0 bases, and 8 bases lay outside the gene matches. CDR1 DFQATT and CDR2 SNEGSKA come from the germline V gene (reference sequence). The CDR3 consists of 15 residues. The CDR3 protein is CSARDPDRVGEKLFF. The CDR3 DNA is TGCAGTGCTAGAGATCCGGACAGGGTAGGCGAAAAACTGTTTTTT.